The 14 T cell receptor beta chains below all came from one sample that was sequenced in a study of blood T cell repertoires in COVID-19. Profiling relied on immunoSEQ multiplex PCR, and the TCRdb table lists in-frame clones only, not all of them. This sample has approximately 250,000 clones; about 89% occur once, and the top ten carry over 8%. The sequenced material came from peripheral blood. The receptors were sampled from a man between 40 and 49 years old with active or convalescent COVID-19.

CDR3 coding DNA: TGTGCCTGGAAGGTGGGGCGATCCTACGAGCAGTACTTC. Encoded protein: CAWKVGRSYEQYF. The chain uses TRBV30 and TRBJ2-7, with TRBD1 as a possible D gene (5 bases). The CDR3 spans 13 residues. Trimming left V 4 bases short and J 1 base short, with 11 bases between. CDR1 is GTSNPN, CDR2 SVGIG, per germline (reference sequence).

This clone was detected a few times. The chain joins TRBV30 to TRBJ1-6; D remains ambiguous. CDR1 and CDR2 (germline): GTSNPN, SVGIG (reference sequence). The CDR3 is 15 amino acids. Trimming cost V 3 bases and J 9 bases, with 18 bases left between them. The CDR3 here is CAWRAARGWSSPLHF. The CDR3 DNA is TGTGCCTGGAGGGCGGCTCGCGGGTGGAGTTCACCCCTCCACTTT.

This chain links TRBV6-2 or TRBV6-3 with TRBJ2-7; D may be TRBD2 (7 bases). V lost 5 bases and J 0 bases, leaving 20 bases between the germline ends. CDR1 MNHEY and CDR2 SVGEGT come from the germline V gene. The CDR3 has 17 residues. The DNA of the CDR3 is TGTGCCAGCAGTGTTACGATCGGGGGGCAGAGCTCCTACGAGCAGTACTTC. It is translated as CASSVTIGGQSSYEQYF.

In its sample, this clone was seen a few times. CDR3 sequence (DNA): TGTGCCAGCAGCGGCGGCGGCACAAGCTCCACAGATACGCAGTATTTT. This sequence encodes CASSGGGTSSTDTQYF. This chain links TRBV9 with TRBJ2-3; no clear D. The CDR3 consists of 16 residues. The V gene's germline CDR1 is SGDLS and CDR2 YYNGEE. V lost 3 bases and J lost 2, with 16 bases in between.

This clone was picked up a small number of times. Without the conserved terminal phenylalanine or tryptophan, this CDR3 likely stems from a read error. The DNA is omitted, as the CDR3 cannot be located on it reliably, and the CDR3 follows TCRdb's listing. The chain employs TRBV9 and TRBJ1-5; the table's D call, TRBD1, has no DNA check behind it. CDR1 is SGDLS and CDR2 is YYNGEE in the germline V gene. The CDR3 is 11 amino acids in total, end residues counted. The CDR3 protein is CASSARDRSTV.

The DNA of the CDR3 is TGTGCCAGCAGCTCTTGGGGGGGACGCTCCTACGAGCAGTACTTC. It yields the protein CASSSWGGRSYEQYF. The chain is built from TRBV11-2 and TRBJ2-7; TRBD2 aligns across 7 bases. Germline V lookup: CDR1 SGHAT, CDR2 FQNNGV. The CDR3 extends over 15 amino acids. V was pared by 4 bases and J by 0 bases, with 6 bases of the junction left unmatched.

This chain uses TRBV27 with TRBJ2-1, with 10 bases identical to TRBD1. Germline V gene data show CDR1 as MNHEY and CDR2 as SMNVEV (reference sequence). The junction had 4 bases not matched to a gene; V was cut back by 2 bases and J by 9 bases. The CDR3 covers 14 residues. CDR3 DNA sequence: TGTGCCAGCAGTTTAGGGACAGGGGCGGGTGAGCAGTTCTTC. Encoded protein: CASSLGTGAGEQFF.

The chain is built from TRBV7-9 and TRBJ1-1; TRBD1 aligns across 7 bases. Germline lookup yields CDR1 SEHNR and CDR2 FQNEAQ (reference sequence). This CDR3 region has 12 residues. V dropped 3 bases and J dropped 6; count of bases not matched to a gene: 1. The CDR3 DNA reads TGTGCCAGCAGCTTTGGGACAGCTGAAGCTTTCTTT. This translates into CASSFGTAEAFF.

The J gene is TRBJ1-5, the V gene TRBV3-1 (or the pseudogene TRBV3-2), with D possibly TRBD1 on 5 matching bases. Trimming pared 3 bases from V and 5 bases from J, leaving 8 bases between. Germline V gives CDR1 LGHDT, CDR2 YNNKEL (reference sequence). The CDR3 has 13 residues. The CDR3 loop is CASSQDTYQPQHF. DNA for the CDR3: TGTGCCAGCAGCCAGGACACCTATCAGCCCCAGCATTTT.

The genes are TRBV14 and TRBJ1-6; possibly TRBD1 for D (5 bases). The CDR3 runs 15 residues. Germline CDR1 reads SGHDN; CDR2 reads FVKESK. The V gene lost 3 bases and the J gene lost 6 bases, with 12 bases spanning the gap. DNA of the CDR3: TGTGCCAGCAGCCAGAACAGGCAGCCTAATTCACCCCTCCACTTT. This translates into CASSQNRQPNSPLHF. Filled out from reference TRBV14 and TRBJ1-6, the complete variable domain reads EAGVTQFPSHSVIEKGQTVTLRCDPISGHDNLYWYRRVMGKEIKFLLHFVKESKQDESGMPNNRFLAERTGGTYSTLKVQPAELEDSGVYFCASSQNRQPNSPLHFGNGTRLTVT.

The chain joins TRBV11-2 to TRBJ2-1; 10 bases match TRBD2. The CDR3 contains 15 residues. The junction had 9 bases not matched to a gene; V was cut back by 5 bases and J by 8 bases. The germline CDR1 and CDR2 sequences are SGHAT and FQNNGV. The DNA of the CDR3 is TGTGCCAGCAGCGCCCAGACTAGCGGGTTGGATGAGCAGTTCTTC. It is translated as CASSAQTSGLDEQFF.

The chain carries TRBV4-1 and TRBJ2-1; D perhaps matches TRBD1 (5 bases). This CDR3 spans 14 amino acids. Germline assignment: CDR1 MGHRA and CDR2 YSYEKL. V was pared by 7 bases and J by 3 bases, with 13 bases between. CDR3 amino acids: CASTFSRDYNEQFF. The CDR3 coding sequence is TGCGCCAGCACCTTCTCCAGGGACTACAATGAGCAGTTCTTC.

CDR3 nucleotides: TGTGCCAGCAGCTTAACCGGGTTCCTGTTTTTT. It codes for CASSLTGFLFF. V is TRBV7-3 and J is TRBJ1-4; no clear D gene. Germline V gene data show CDR1 as SGHTA and CDR2 as FQGTGA. There are 11 residues in the CDR3. The germline V and J ends were trimmed by 0 bases and 14 bases, with 7 bases remaining between them.

This sequence joins TRBV5-6 and TRBJ1-2; the D is unclear. CDR3 length: 12 amino acids. Germline V gene sequence: CDR1 SGHDT, CDR2 YYEEEE. The V end lost 0 bases, the J end lost 6 bases, and 6 bases lay between the germline ends. In DNA, the CDR3 is TGTGCCAGCAGCTTGGGGCGGAATGGCTACACCTTC. Translated: CASSLGRNGYTF. Variable domain in full (rest from reference TRBV5-6 and TRBJ1-2): DAGVTQSPTHLIKTRGQQVTLRCSPKSGHDTVSWYQQALGQGPQFIFQYYEEEERQRGNFPDRFSGHQFPNYSSELNVNALLLGDSALYLCASSLGRNGYTFGSGTRLTVV.